These T cell receptor beta chains were read from a single sample in a study of cytomegalovirus exposure and HLA in healthy donors. Assay used: immunoSEQ multiplex PCR; TCRdb lists only in-frame clones, some missing. The sample includes roughly 100,000 clones, less than 90% of them seen just once. Specimen: PBMCs. These receptors all come from a man aged 40-50 years in good health and CMV-seronegative. Both conserved end residues are part of each CDR3. Each record gives: J gene, clone size, V gene, D gene, CDR3 protein, CDR3 DNA. The D gene is left open where the match is weak. Not every row has a clone size; where given, it reads once, few, many or a size class.

J: TRBJ1-5; size: .; V: TRBV15; D: .; CDR3: CATSRTGLVGQPQHF; DNA: TGTGCCACCAGCAGGACAGGATTAGTGGGTCAGCCCCAGCATTTT
J: TRBJ1-1; size: .; V: TRBV2; D: .; CDR3: CASSAAWGRDTEAFF; DNA: TGTGCCAGCAGTGCGGCGTGGGGGAGGGACACTGAAGCTTTCTTT
J: TRBJ2-7; size: .; V: TRBV6-6; D: TRBD2; CDR3: CASSSGGSSYEQYF; DNA: TGTGCCAGCAGTTCGGGGGGGAGCTCCTACGAGCAGTACTTC
J: TRBJ2-1; size: .; V: TRBV9; D: .; CDR3: CASTLGGGRLYNEQFF; DNA: TGTGCCAGCACCCTAGGGGGAGGGCGCCTCTACAATGAGCAGTTCTTC
J: TRBJ1-5; size: .; V: TRBV10-2; D: TRBD1; CDR3: CASSERPPGQGFGGRPQHF; DNA: TGCGCCAGCAGTGAACGTCCGCCAGGACAGGGTTTTGGCGGTCGACCCCAGCATTTT
J: TRBJ1-2; size: .; V: TRBV30; D: TRBD1; CDR3: CAWSYRGPGYTF; DNA: TGTGCCTGGAGTTACAGGGGGCCTGGCTACACCTTC
J: TRBJ2-2; size: .; V: TRBV7-9; D: TRBD1; CDR3: CASSPSDRGTGELFF; DNA: TGTGCCAGCAGCCCAAGCGACAGGGGGACCGGGGAGCTGTTTTTT
J: TRBJ1-6; size: .; V: TRBV7-9; D: .; CDR3: CASSLVDGEVANSPLHF; DNA: TGTGCCAGCAGCTTAGTCGATGGGGAGGTCGCTAATTCACCCCTCCACTTT
J: TRBJ2-1; size: .; V: TRBV29-1; D: TRBD2; CDR3: CSVEGGLGAEEQFF; DNA: TGCAGCGTTGAAGGGGGACTAGGTGCGGAGGAGCAGTTCTTC
J: TRBJ1-2; size: .; V: TRBV5-1; D: TRBD1; CDR3: CASSLQGNYGYTF; DNA: TGCGCCAGCAGTTTACAGGGGAACTATGGCTACACCTTC
J: TRBJ1-1; size: few; V: TRBV19; D: TRBD1; CDR3: CASSLTGLNTEAFF; DNA: TGTGCCAGTAGTCTGACAGGGCTGAACACTGAAGCTTTCTTT
J: TRBJ2-7; size: few; V: TRBV15; D: .; CDR3: CATSRDRIGEQYF; DNA: TGTGCCACCAGCAGAGATCGTATCGGCGAGCAGTACTTC
J: TRBJ1-1; size: few; V: TRBV7-2; D: .; CDR3: CASSLAGGGPTEAFF; DNA: TGTGCCAGCAGCTTAGCGGGAGGGGGTCCGACTGAAGCTTTCTTT
J: TRBJ2-3; size: .; V: TRBV7-3; D: TRBD2; CDR3: CASSLSGGPMNTQYF; DNA: TGTGCCAGCAGCTTAAGCGGGGGTCCTATGAATACGCAGTATTTT
J: TRBJ2-3; size: .; V: TRBV19; D: TRBD2; CDR3: CASSQGLAGGQDTQYF; DNA: TGTGCCAGTAGCCAGGGACTAGCGGGGGGGCAGGATACGCAGTATTTT
J: TRBJ1-2; size: .; V: TRBV4-1; D: TRBD1; CDR3: CASSQDSGGLCGYTF; DNA: TGCGCCAGCAGCCAAGATTCAGGGGGGCTGTGTGGCTACACCTTC
J: TRBJ2-1; size: .; V: TRBV7-3; D: TRBD1; CDR3: CASSPTGGVEQFF; DNA: TGTGCCAGCAGCCCAACAGGGGGCGTTGAGCAGTTCTTC
J: TRBJ1-5; size: .; V: TRBV15; D: TRBD1; CDR3: CATSIRQGGNQPQHF; DNA: TGTGCCACCAGCATCAGACAGGGGGGCAATCAGCCCCAGCATTTT
J: TRBJ1-5; size: .; V: TRBV5-6; D: .; CDR3: CASSLYREISNQPQHF; DNA: TGTGCCAGCAGCTTGTACAGGGAAATAAGCAATCAGCCCCAGCATTTT
J: TRBJ2-7; size: .; V: TRBV6-1; D: .; CDR3: CASSPSREIYEQYF; DNA: TGTGCCAGCAGTCCCAGCCGGGAAATCTACGAGCAGTACTTC
J: TRBJ1-3; size: .; V: TRBV11-2; D: .; CDR3: CASSLPDRVEGGGNTIYF; DNA: TGTGCCAGCAGCTTACCCGACCGGGTCGAAGGAGGTGGAAACACCATATATTTT
J: TRBJ2-3; size: .; V: TRBV5-1; D: TRBD1; CDR3: CASSFMGQGTDTQYF; DNA: TGCGCCAGCAGCTTTATGGGACAGGGGACAGATACGCAGTATTTT
J: TRBJ2-5; size: .; V: TRBV6-1; D: .; CDR3: CASSEGVTQYF; DNA: TGTGCCAGCAGTGAAGGAGTAACCCAGTACTTC
J: TRBJ1-1; size: .; V: TRBV6-1; D: .; CDR3: CASLPPGHLNTEAFF; DNA: TGTGCCAGCCTACCACCGGGACACCTAAACACTGAAGCTTTCTTT
J: TRBJ2-1; size: .; V: TRBV7-2; D: TRBD2; CDR3: CASSPKRGGNYNEQFF; DNA: TGTGCCAGCAGCCCAAAGCGGGGGGGCAACTACAATGAGCAGTTCTTC
J: TRBJ2-7; size: .; V: TRBV19; D: TRBD2; CDR3: CASSTAGGPGEQYF; DNA: TGTGCCAGTAGTACTGCGGGGGGGCCCGGCGAGCAGTACTTC
J: TRBJ2-5; size: .; V: TRBV7-2; D: TRBD1; CDR3: CAGSRTGPQETQYF; DNA: TGTGCCGGCAGCCGGACAGGGCCCCAAGAGACCCAGTACTTC
J: TRBJ2-3; size: .; V: TRBV6-5; D: .; CDR3: CAIGGWEDTQYF; DNA: TGTGCCATAGGGGGATGGGAAGATACGCAGTATTTT
J: TRBJ1-2; size: once; V: TRBV5-3; D: TRBD1; CDR3: CARSYSPPGQEFNYGYTF; DNA: TGTGCCAGAAGCTATTCACCGCCGGGACAGGAATTTAACTATGGCTACACCTTC
J: TRBJ2-7; size: .; V: TRBV5-1; D: TRBD1; CDR3: CASSLLTGESYEQYF; DNA: TGCGCCAGCAGCTTGCTGACAGGGGAGTCCTACGAGCAGTACTTC
J: TRBJ2-3; size: once; V: TRBV19; D: TRBD1; CDR3: CASSEQGITDTQYF; DNA: TGTGCCAGTAGTGAACAGGGGATCACAGATACGCAGTATTTT
J: TRBJ2-2; size: .; V: TRBV6-5; D: .; CDR3: CASFTRTVLNGELFF; DNA: TGTGCCAGCTTTACAAGGACAGTTCTTAACGGGGAGCTGTTTTTT
J: TRBJ2-1; size: .; V: TRBV2; D: TRBD2; CDR3: CASSDVGLARNEQFF; DNA: TGTGCCAGCAGTGACGTGGGACTAGCAAGGAATGAGCAGTTCTTC
J: TRBJ2-3; size: .; V: TRBV9; D: TRBD2; CDR3: CASSVQTSGGANTDTQYF; DNA: TGTGCCAGCAGCGTCCAAACTAGCGGGGGGGCCAACACAGATACGCAGTATTTT
J: TRBJ1-3; size: .; V: TRBV5-1; D: .; CDR3: CASTDKVPDSGNTIYF; DNA: TGCGCCAGCACCGATAAAGTGCCAGACTCTGGAAACACCATATATTTT